The clone carrying this T cell receptor (beta chain) was observed a few times. The V gene's germline CDR1 is LGHNA and CDR2 YNFKEQ. The germline V and J ends were trimmed by 0 bases and 0 bases, with 9 bases remaining between them. This CDR3 comprises 15 residues. Random hexamers primed reverse transcription of roughly 0.5 to 1 ug RNA. TCRdb reanalysed the immunoSEQ multiplex PCR reads using MiXCR and keeps one entry per CDR3 protein. The table includes about 300,000 distinct CDR3 sequences, about 88% detected once. This sample was taken from a study of CD8 T cells in Susac syndrome. Material for sequencing was CD8+ T cells from PBMCs. This TCR was recovered from a human donor with multiple sclerosis. This sequence joins TRBV4-2 and TRBJ2-7; D not certain. CDR3 loop: CASSQEPAGSYEQYF. The DNA for the CDR3 is TGTGCCAGCAGCCAAGAACCTGCAGGCTCCTACGAGCAGTACTTC.